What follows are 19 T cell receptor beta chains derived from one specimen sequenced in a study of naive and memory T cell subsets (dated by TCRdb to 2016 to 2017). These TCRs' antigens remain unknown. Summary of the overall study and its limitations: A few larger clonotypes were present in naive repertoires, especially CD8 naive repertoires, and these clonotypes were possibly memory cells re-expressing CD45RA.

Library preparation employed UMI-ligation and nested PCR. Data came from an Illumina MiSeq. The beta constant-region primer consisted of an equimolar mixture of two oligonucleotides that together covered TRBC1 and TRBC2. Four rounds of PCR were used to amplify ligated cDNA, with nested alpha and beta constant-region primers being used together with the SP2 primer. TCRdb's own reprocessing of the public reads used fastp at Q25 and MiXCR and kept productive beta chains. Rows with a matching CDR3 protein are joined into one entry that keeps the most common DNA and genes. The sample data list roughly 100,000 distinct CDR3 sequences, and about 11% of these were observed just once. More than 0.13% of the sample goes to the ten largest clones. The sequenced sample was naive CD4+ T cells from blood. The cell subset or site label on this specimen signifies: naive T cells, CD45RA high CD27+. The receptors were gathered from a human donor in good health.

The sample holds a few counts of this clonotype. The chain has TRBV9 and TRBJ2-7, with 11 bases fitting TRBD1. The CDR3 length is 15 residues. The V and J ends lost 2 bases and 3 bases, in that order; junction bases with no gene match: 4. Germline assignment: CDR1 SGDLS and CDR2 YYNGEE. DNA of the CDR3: TGTGCCAGCAGCGTCGGGACAGGGGGACTCTACGAGCAGTACTTC. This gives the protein CASSVGTGGLYEQYF.

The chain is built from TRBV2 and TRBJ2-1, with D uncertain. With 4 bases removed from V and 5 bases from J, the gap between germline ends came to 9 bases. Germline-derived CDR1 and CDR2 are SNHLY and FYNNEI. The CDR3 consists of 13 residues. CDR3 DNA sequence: TGTGCCAGCAGTGTTGGGCGAGACAATGAGCAGTTCTTC. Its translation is CASSVGRDNEQFF.

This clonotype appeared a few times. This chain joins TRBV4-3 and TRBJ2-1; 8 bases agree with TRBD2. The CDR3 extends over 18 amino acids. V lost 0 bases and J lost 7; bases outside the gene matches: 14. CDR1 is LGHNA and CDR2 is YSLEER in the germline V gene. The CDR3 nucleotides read TGCGCCAGCAGCCAAGAAATAGGGAAGCGGGAGACTCTAAATGAGCAGTTCTTC. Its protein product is CASSQEIGKRETLNEQFF.

In nucleotides, the CDR3 is TGTGCCATCAGTGGGGGGGCGTCTGGGGCCAACGTCCTGACTTTC. Protein: CAISGGASGANVLTF. V gene TRBV10-3 combines with J gene TRBJ2-6, with D perhaps assigned TRBD1 or TRBD2 (6 bases each). The germline gives CDR1 ENHRY, CDR2 SYGVKD. V was trimmed by 4 bases and J by 1 base, leaving 8 bases between them. This CDR3 has 15 residues.

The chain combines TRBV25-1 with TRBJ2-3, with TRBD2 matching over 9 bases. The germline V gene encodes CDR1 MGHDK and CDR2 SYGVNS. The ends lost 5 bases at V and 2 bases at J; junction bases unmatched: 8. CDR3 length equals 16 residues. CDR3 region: CASSRASGEITDTQYF. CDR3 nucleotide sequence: TGTGCCAGCAGTCGGGCTAGCGGGGAAATCACAGATACGCAGTATTTT.

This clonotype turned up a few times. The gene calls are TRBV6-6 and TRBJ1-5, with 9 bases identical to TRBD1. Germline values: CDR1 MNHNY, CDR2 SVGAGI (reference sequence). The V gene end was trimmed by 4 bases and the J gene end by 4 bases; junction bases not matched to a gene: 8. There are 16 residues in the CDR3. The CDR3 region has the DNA TGTGCCAGCAGTTTCAGACAGGGGGAGGGGAATCAGCCCCAGCATTTT. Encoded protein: CASSFRQGEGNQPQHF.

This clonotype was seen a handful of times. The CDR3 region has the DNA TGCGCCAGCAGCCAAGCTATAGGCTACAATGAGCAGTTCTTC. This encodes CASSQAIGYNEQFF. This rearrangement joins TRBV4-3 to TRBJ2-1; D ambiguous. Germline lookup yields CDR1 LGHNA and CDR2 YSLEER. V shed 1 base and J shed 3 bases, with 7 bases lying between them. The length of the CDR3 is 14 residues.

The CDR3 protein is CASRFPGGRTYEQYF. DNA of the CDR3: TGTGCCAGCCGATTCCCGGGGGGCAGGACCTACGAGCAGTACTTC. This chain joins TRBV6-2 or TRBV6-3 and TRBJ2-7; the D gene is possibly TRBD2 (7 bases). With 8 bases removed from V and 2 bases from J, the gap between germline ends came to 19 bases. This CDR3 comprises 15 residues. Germline-derived CDR1 and CDR2 are MNHEY and SVGEGT.

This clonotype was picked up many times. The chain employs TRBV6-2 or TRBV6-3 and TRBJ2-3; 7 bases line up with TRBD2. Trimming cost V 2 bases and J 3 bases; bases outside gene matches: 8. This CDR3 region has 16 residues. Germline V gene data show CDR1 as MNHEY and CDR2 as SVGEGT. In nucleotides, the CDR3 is TGTGCCAGCAGTTACCCCTTTGGCGGGAGAACAGATACGCAGTATTTT. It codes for CASSYPFGGRTDTQYF.

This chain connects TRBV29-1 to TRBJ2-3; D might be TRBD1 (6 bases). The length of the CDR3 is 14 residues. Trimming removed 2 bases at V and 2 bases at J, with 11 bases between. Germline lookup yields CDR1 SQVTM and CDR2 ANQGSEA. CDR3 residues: CSVENRVDTDTQYF. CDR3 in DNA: TGCAGCGTTGAAAACAGGGTTGACACAGATACGCAGTATTTT.

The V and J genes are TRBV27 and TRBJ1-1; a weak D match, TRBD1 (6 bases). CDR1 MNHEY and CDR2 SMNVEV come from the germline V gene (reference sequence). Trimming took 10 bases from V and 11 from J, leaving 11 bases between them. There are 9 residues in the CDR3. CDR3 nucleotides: TGTGCCACCCACAGGGATGCTTTCTTT. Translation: CATHRDAFF.

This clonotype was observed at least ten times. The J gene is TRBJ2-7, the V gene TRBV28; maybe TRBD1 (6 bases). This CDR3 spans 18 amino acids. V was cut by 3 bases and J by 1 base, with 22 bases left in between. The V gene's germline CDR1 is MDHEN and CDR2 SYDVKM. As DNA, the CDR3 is TGTGCCAGCAGTTTCCCACTACCCCAGGGGAAGGAGTCCTACGAGCAGTACTTC. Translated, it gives CASSFPLPQGKESYEQYF.

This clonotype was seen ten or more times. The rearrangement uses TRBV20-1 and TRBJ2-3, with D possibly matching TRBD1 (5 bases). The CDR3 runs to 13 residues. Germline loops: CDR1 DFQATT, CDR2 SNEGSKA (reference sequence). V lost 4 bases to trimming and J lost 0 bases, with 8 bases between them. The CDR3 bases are TGCAGTGCTATAGGGGCTAGCACAGATACGCAGTATTTT. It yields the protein CSAIGASTDTQYF.

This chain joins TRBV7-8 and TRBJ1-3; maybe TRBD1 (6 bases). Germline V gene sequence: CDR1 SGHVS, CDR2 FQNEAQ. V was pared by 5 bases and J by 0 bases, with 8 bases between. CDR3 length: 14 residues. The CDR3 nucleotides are TGTGCCAGCAGCCCAGGGGACTCTGGAAACACCATATATTTT. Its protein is CASSPGDSGNTIYF. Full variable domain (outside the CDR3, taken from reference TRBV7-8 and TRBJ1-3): GAGVSQSPRYKVAKRGQDVALRCDPISGHVSLFWYQQALGQGPEFLTYFQNEAQLDKSGLPSDRFFAERPEGSVSTLKIQRTQQEDSAVYLCASSPGDSGNTIYFGEGSWLTVV.

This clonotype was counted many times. The CDR3 nucleotides read TGCAGTGCTGGGCTGGTAGTTGGTGAGCAGTTCTTC. It specifies CSAGLVVGEQFF. The V call is TRBV20-1, the J call TRBJ2-1, with no clear D. The CDR3 is made up of 12 amino acids. Trimming pared 5 bases from V and 9 bases from J, leaving 14 bases between. CDR1 is DFQATT and CDR2 is SNEGSKA in the germline V gene (reference sequence).

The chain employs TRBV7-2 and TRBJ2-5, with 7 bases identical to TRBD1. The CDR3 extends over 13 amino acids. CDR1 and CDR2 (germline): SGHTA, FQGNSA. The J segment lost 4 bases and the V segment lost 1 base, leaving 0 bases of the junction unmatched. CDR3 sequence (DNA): TGTGCCAGCAGCTTAGGGACAGGAGAGACCCAGTACTTC. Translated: CASSLGTGETQYF.

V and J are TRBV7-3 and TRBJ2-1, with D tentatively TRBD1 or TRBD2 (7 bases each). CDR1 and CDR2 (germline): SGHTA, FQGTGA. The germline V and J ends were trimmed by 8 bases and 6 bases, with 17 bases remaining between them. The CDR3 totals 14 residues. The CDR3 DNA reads TGTGCCAGCCGCCCAGGGGGGGAGTCCAATGAGCAGTTCTTC. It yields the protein CASRPGGESNEQFF.

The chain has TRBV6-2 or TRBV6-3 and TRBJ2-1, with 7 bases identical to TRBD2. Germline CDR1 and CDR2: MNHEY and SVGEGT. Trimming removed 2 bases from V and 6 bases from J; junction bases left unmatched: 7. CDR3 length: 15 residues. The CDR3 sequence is CASSYPATGGNEQFF. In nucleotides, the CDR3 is TGTGCCAGCAGTTACCCGGCGACGGGAGGCAATGAGCAGTTCTTC.

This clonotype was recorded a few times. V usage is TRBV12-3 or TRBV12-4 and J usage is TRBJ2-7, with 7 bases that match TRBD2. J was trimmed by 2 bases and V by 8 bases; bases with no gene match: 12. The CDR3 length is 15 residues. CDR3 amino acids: CASRSWQGGAYEQYF. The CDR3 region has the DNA TGTGCCAGCCGCTCTTGGCAGGGAGGGGCCTACGAGCAGTACTTC.